Below are 23 T cell receptor beta chains sequenced from a single sample in a study of shared T cell receptors in the human thymus. Profiled with immunoSEQ multiplex PCR; TCRdb holds only in-frame clones, not every one. The sample includes 600,000 or so clones, approximately 89% seen only once; the top ten take just under 0.0095%. A further study also used this sample, focusing on human thymus T cells.

The specimen sequenced was thymocytes. The receptors were sampled from a boy in the first two years of life with a congenital heart defect.

The chain carries TRBV5-5 and TRBJ2-7; 9 bases are a match to TRBD1. The V segment lost 5 bases and the J segment 3 bases; nucleotides outside the gene matches: 9. This CDR3 has 15 residues. Germline CDR1 SGHKS, CDR2 YYEKEE (reference sequence). The CDR3 protein is CASSMIGTGHYEQYF. The DNA for the CDR3 is TGTGCCAGCAGTATGATAGGGACAGGGCACTACGAGCAGTACTTC.

V is TRBV2 and J is TRBJ2-7; D call uncertain. V was clipped by 4 bases and J by 0 bases, with 10 bases between them. The germline V gene encodes CDR1 SNHLY and CDR2 FYNNEI. CDR3 length equals 14 residues. The CDR3 sequence: CASSVIVLSYEQYF. The CDR3 coding sequence is TGTGCCAGCAGTGTTATAGTCCTCTCCTACGAGCAGTACTTC.

This clone was counted only a few times. The chain combines TRBV19 with TRBJ1-3, with a possible D match to TRBD1 (6 bases). V was pared by 6 bases and J by 0 bases, with 12 bases between. Germline V gene lookup returns CDR1 LNHDA and CDR2 SQIVND (reference sequence). The CDR3 covers 15 residues. The CDR3 is CASSPGAVSGNTIYF. The CDR3 region has the DNA TGTGCCAGTAGCCCAGGGGCCGTCTCTGGAAACACCATATATTTT.

The genes are TRBV28 and TRBJ2-7; D may be TRBD2 (5 bases). The CDR3 has 17 residues. CDR1 MDHEN and CDR2 SYDVKM come from the germline V gene. V lost 2 bases to trimming and J lost 2 bases, with 19 bases between them. In DNA, the CDR3 is TGTGCCAGCAGTTTAGGCGGGCCGACGCTCACTCCCTACGAGCAGTACTTC. Protein: CASSLGGPTLTPYEQYF.

J is TRBJ1-5 and V is TRBV28; TRBD1 matches 10 bases. The CDR3 is made up of 14 amino acids. V was clipped by 5 bases and J by 6 bases; unmatched bases: 4. The germline V gene encodes CDR1 MDHEN and CDR2 SYDVKM. The DNA for the CDR3 is TGTGCCAGCAGTGGGACAGGGGTTGGTCAGCCCCAGCATTTT. The encoded protein is CASSGTGVGQPQHF.

This sequence joins TRBV19 and TRBJ1-1; D is perhaps TRBD1 (6 bases). Germline-derived CDR1 and CDR2 are LNHDA and SQIVND (reference sequence). The germline V and J ends were trimmed by 9 bases and 1 base, with 18 bases remaining between them. CDR3 length equals 15 residues. The CDR3 here is CASNPRTAKNTEAFF. Here the CDR3 DNA reads TGTGCCAGCAACCCTCGGACAGCAAAGAACACTGAAGCTTTCTTT.

The chain recombines TRBV7-9 with TRBJ2-7, with TRBD2 matching 7 bases. CDR1 is SEHNR, CDR2 FQNEAQ, per germline (reference sequence). The V gene end was trimmed by 0 bases and the J gene end by 2 bases; junction bases not matched to a gene: 7. This CDR3 contains 16 residues. The DNA for the CDR3 is TGTGCCAGCAGCTTAGCCGGTAGCGGGTTCCCCTACGAGCAGTACTTC. It codes for CASSLAGSGFPYEQYF.

The chain links TRBV4-2 to TRBJ2-1, with TRBD2 matching 8 bases. The CDR3 loop spans 17 amino acids. The J segment lost 9 bases and the V segment lost 3 bases, leaving 16 bases of the junction unmatched. Germline CDR1 and CDR2: LGHNA and YNFKEQ. The CDR3 reads CASSHVGRGGPRVEQFF. The CDR3, as DNA: TGTGCCAGCAGCCATGTCGGTCGGGGGGGCCCTAGGGTTGAGCAGTTCTTC.

For this clone: This CDR3 is also generated by other DNA sequences in the sample. The CDR3 loop is CASGGTGKNTGELFF. The CDR3 coding sequence is TGCGCCAGCGGGGGGACAGGGAAGAACACCGGGGAGCTGTTTTTT. The chain combines TRBV10-1 with TRBJ2-2, with 9 positions matching TRBD1. The germline V gene has CDR1 WNHNN and CDR2 SYGVQD (reference sequence). Losses at the gene ends were 8 bases for V and 1 base for J; bases not matched to a gene: 5. This CDR3 spans 15 amino acids.

This clone was seen a few times. The rearrangement uses TRBV5-3 and TRBJ1-6, with D maybe TRBD1 (6 bases). TRBV5-3 is assigned to the ORF class and has an uncertain function. The CDR3 runs 13 residues. V gave up 4 bases and J gave up 9 bases, with 11 bases separating them. The CDR3 sequence: CARSPRTVSPLHF. The CDR3 DNA is TGTGCCAGAAGCCCCAGGACAGTTTCACCCCTCCACTTT.

The V and J genes are TRBV19 and TRBJ2-1; unclear D gene. This CDR3 spans 14 amino acids. Germline-derived CDR1 and CDR2 are LNHDA and SQIVND (reference sequence). V gave up 8 bases and J gave up 0 bases, with 11 bases separating them. The CDR3 protein is CASRSSSSYNEQFF. Here the CDR3 DNA reads TGTGCCAGTCGCTCCTCGAGCTCCTACAATGAGCAGTTCTTC.

The rearrangement links TRBV5-1 to TRBJ2-2, with 7 bases identical to TRBD1. CDR1 is SGHRS and CDR2 is YFSETQ in the germline V gene. The V and J ends lost 0 bases and 4 bases, in that order; junction bases with no gene match: 9. The CDR3 has 17 amino acids. The DNA for the CDR3 is TGCGCCAGCAGCTTGGTGCTGCTCGGACAGGTCACCGGGGAGCTGTTTTTT. Its translation is CASSLVLLGQVTGELFF.

CDR3 amino acids: CATGAGGIADTQYF. The DNA of the CDR3 is TGTGCCACCGGAGCGGGAGGTATAGCAGATACGCAGTATTTT. The V and J genes are TRBV15 and TRBJ2-3; TRBD2 agrees at 9 bases. This CDR3 has 14 residues. J lost 4 bases, V lost 8 bases, and 7 bases had no gene match. CDR1 LNHNV and CDR2 YYDKDF come from the germline V gene (reference sequence).

The chain couples TRBV2 to TRBJ2-7; 12 bases fit TRBD2. V was clipped by 2 bases and J by 1 base; unmatched bases: 9. Germline CDR1 is SNHLY and CDR2 is FYNNEI. The CDR3 is made up of 18 amino acids. The CDR3: CASSEPGLAGPPSYEQYF. The CDR3 DNA sequence: TGTGCCAGCAGTGAACCGGGACTAGCGGGTCCCCCATCCTACGAGCAGTACTTC. Using reference TRBV2 and TRBJ2-7 for the parts outside the CDR3, the full variable domain is EPEVTQTPSHQVTQMGQEVILRCVPISNHLYFYWYRQILGQKVEFLVSFYNNEISEKSEIFDDQFSVERPDGSNFTLKIRSTKLEDSAMYFCASSEPGLAGPPSYEQYFGPGTRLTVT.

The DNA of the CDR3 is TGTGCCAGCAGTGGACAGGGAGGCACTGATCAGCCCCAGCATTTT. The encoded protein is CASSGQGGTDQPQHF. The gene calls are TRBV6-1 and TRBJ1-5; the match to TRBD1 covers 7 bases. With 4 bases clipped from V and 5 bases from J, the junction kept 8 bases outside the gene matches. Germline V gene sequence: CDR1 MNHNS, CDR2 SASEGT. The CDR3 covers 15 residues.

The chain links TRBV28 to TRBJ1-1; no definite D call. V was pared by 4 bases and J by 3 bases, with 18 bases between. The CDR3 is made up of 16 amino acids. Germline CDR1 reads MDHEN; CDR2 reads SYDVKM. The CDR3 sequence is CASSSPFEEGYTEAFF. The CDR3 DNA is TGTGCCAGCAGTTCCCCATTCGAGGAGGGATACACTGAAGCTTTCTTT.

This chain links TRBV28 with TRBJ1-2, with a weak D call TRBD1 (5 bases). The V and J ends lost 7 bases and 8 bases respectively, with 17 bases between them. This CDR3 is built from 13 residues. The V gene's germline CDR1 is MDHEN and CDR2 SYDVKM. Written as DNA, the CDR3 is TGTGCCAGCACCGAAACGGGGGAGGTCGGCTACACCTTC. Protein product: CASTETGEVGYTF.

The rearrangement links TRBV27 to TRBJ2-3; 8 bases match TRBD1. V gave up 3 bases and J gave up 1 base; unmatched junction bases: 6. Germline V gene sequence: CDR1 MNHEY, CDR2 SMNVEV (reference sequence). This CDR3 comprises 16 residues. CDR3 sequence reads: CASSFIMDRGTDTQYF. The CDR3 DNA reads as TGTGCCAGCAGTTTCATCATGGACAGGGGCACAGATACGCAGTATTTT.

The V call is TRBV18, the J call TRBJ1-2, with 7 bases aligning to TRBD1. From germline, CDR1 is KGHSH and CDR2 LQKENI. The CDR3 spans 16 residues. V lost 6 bases, J lost 6 bases, and 16 bases stayed unmatched. CDR3 DNA: TGTGCCAGCTCCCACCAGGCCGGGACAGCGGACCATGGCTACACCTTC. Translated, it gives CASSHQAGTADHGYTF.

V gene TRBV5-6 combines with J gene TRBJ1-5, with TRBD1 identical over 9 bases. Trimming removed 4 bases from V and 3 bases from J; junction bases left unmatched: 8. CDR3 size: 16 residues. Germline CDR1 and CDR2: SGHDT and YYEEEE. CDR3 DNA sequence: TGTGCCAGCAGCACTTACCGGGACAGGGTCAATCAGCCCCAGCATTTT. It translates to CASSTYRDRVNQPQHF.

In nucleotides, the CDR3 is TGTGCCAGCACCCTAGCCTACTCTGGGGCCAACGTCCTGACTTTC. Its translation: CASTLAYSGANVLTF. The gene calls are TRBV28 and TRBJ2-6, with D maybe TRBD2 (5 bases). Trimming removed 7 bases from V and 0 bases from J, with 10 bases in between. This CDR3 is built from 15 residues. In germline, CDR1 is MDHEN, CDR2 SYDVKM.

This chain connects TRBV4-3 to TRBJ2-7, with TRBD1 as a possible D gene (6 bases). The germline gives CDR1 LGHNA, CDR2 YSLEER. This CDR3 spans 14 amino acids. The ends were cut back, 0 bases at V and 3 bases at J, with 9 bases in the middle. For the CDR3, the DNA is TGCGCCAGCAGCCAAGAGTGCAGGGGCTACGAGCAGTACTTC. Translating gives CASSQECRGYEQYF.

The chain carries TRBV5-1 and TRBJ2-1, with 9 nucleotides matching TRBD2. This CDR3 is 16 amino acids long. Germline assignment: CDR1 SGHRS and CDR2 YFSETQ. V lost 0 bases to trimming and J lost 2 bases; unmatched junction nucleotides: 3. CDR3 residues: CASSLDSGSPYNEQFF. As DNA, the CDR3 is TGCGCCAGCAGCTTGGATAGCGGGAGCCCCTACAATGAGCAGTTCTTC.